A selection of T cell receptor beta chains follows, all from one sample in a study of metastatic and nonmetastatic thyroid tumors. TCRdb used MiXCR to call clones anew from the PCR reads. The profile shows tens of thousands of clones, roughly 12% of them singletons. Sequenced material: blood. The receptor source for this set is a female donor with papillary thyroid cancer or a benign thyroid nodule (not recorded which). Some clones in this sample may be carry-over from other donors' samples. Each CDR3 is given with its conserved first and last residue. Fields, in order: clone size, V gene, J gene, D gene, CDR3 length, CDR3 protein, CDR3 DNA. The D gene is left open where the match is weak. Only part of the rows carry a size: once, few, many, or a class if the clone is expanded.

.	TRBV7-3	TRBJ2-1	TRBD2	16	CASSLRTSGDYNEQFF	TGTGCCAGCAGCTTAAGGACTAGCGGCGACTATAATGAGCAGTTCTTC
many	TRBV4-2	TRBJ2-7	TRBD1	15	CARSQGGTGVDEQYF	TGTGCCCGCAGCCAAGGCGGGACAGGGGTAGACGAGCAGTACTTC
few	TRBV19	TRBJ2-3	.	15	CASSFLTTSTDTQYF	TGTGCCAGTAGTTTCTTAACTACTAGCACAGATACGCAGTATTTT
many	TRBV19	TRBJ1-1	.	15	CASRSWDTTNTEAFF	TGTGCCAGTCGCTCCTGGGACACCACGAACACTGAAGCTTTCTTT
many	TRBV20-1	TRBJ2-2	.	14	CSAGTPLNTGELFF	TGCAGTGCTGGGACTCCATTGAACACCGGGGAGCTGTTCTTT
.	TRBV9	TRBJ2-1	.	13	CASSTPPYNEQFF	TGTGCCAGTAGCACACCACCCTACAATGAGCAGTTCTTC
many	TRBV2	TRBJ2-5	.	15	CASSYLQAPGETQYF	TGTGCCAGCAGTTATCTACAGGCCCCCGGTGAGACCCAGTACTTC
.	TRBV20-1	TRBJ2-7	TRBD2	12	CSASGGGYEHYF	TGCAGTGCTAGCGGGGGGGGCTACGAGCATTACTTT
medium-sized	TRBV6-1	TRBJ2-6	TRBD2	16	CASSELAGAGANVLTF	TGTGCCAGCAGTGAACTAGCGGGAGCTGGGGCCAACGTCCTGACTTTC
many	TRBV9	TRBJ1-1	.	15	CASSSAAGAITEAFF	TGTGCCAGCAGTTCTGCGGCAGGGGCTATCACTGAAGCTTTCTTT
many	TRBV4-1	TRBJ2-5	.	13	CASSHTLGETQYF	TGCGCCAGCAGCCACACCCTGGGGGAGACCCAGTACTTC
medium-sized	TRBV6-1	TRBJ2-2	.	13	CASRGANTGELFF	TGTGCCAGCAGAGGGGCTAACACCGGGGAGCTGTTTTTT
.	TRBV18	TRBJ2-7	.	11	CASSPYYEQYF	TGTGCCAGCTCACCCTACTACGAGCAGTACTTC
many	TRBV28	TRBJ1-1	.	14	CASSLPTRATEAFF	TGTGCCAGCAGTCTCCCGACAAGGGCAACTGAAGCTTTCTTT
medium-sized	TRBV12-3/TRBV12-4	TRBJ1-1	.	15	CASSFLGFMNTEAFF	TGTGCCAGCAGTTTCCTAGGGTTCATGAACACTGAAGCTTTCTTT
few	TRBV6-1	TRBJ2-1	TRBD2	16	CASSEAPGLAGNEQFF	TGTGCCAGCAGTGAAGCGCCGGGACTAGCAGGCAATGAGCAGTTCTTC
many	TRBV6-2/TRBV6-3	TRBJ1-1	TRBD1	17	CASRTINRGWLNTEAFF	TGTGCCAGCAGAACCATTAACAGGGGGTGGTTGAACACTGAAGCTTTCTTT